The next 30 T cell receptor beta chains were all read from a single sample in a study of blood T cell repertoires in COVID-19. Sequencing was performed with immunoSEQ multiplex PCR; in TCRdb, only in-frame clones are kept and a portion is missing. This sample yields about 140,000 clones, of which approximately 84% are seen a single time; 3% to 3.5% belongs to the top ten. Sequenced: PBMCs or T cells enriched from blood (not recorded which). These receptors were taken from a woman between 45 and 60 years old with acute COVID-19.

This CDR3 is CASSLAIRDDQPQHF. In DNA, the CDR3 is TGTGCCAGCAGCTTAGCGATCCGGGATGATCAGCCCCAGCATTTT. This sequence joins TRBV7-6 and TRBJ1-5; D is unresolved. Trimming took off 0 bases at V and 5 bases at J, with 11 bases between the two ends. Looked up from germline, CDR1 is SGHVS and CDR2 is FNYEAQ. CDR3 size: 15 residues.

This chain connects TRBV5-1 to TRBJ2-2, with D unresolved. The CDR3 runs to 14 residues. With 4 bases removed from V and 1 base from J, the gap between germline ends came to 8 bases. The germline gives CDR1 SGHRS, CDR2 YFSETQ. The DNA for the CDR3 is TGCGCCAGCAGCCCTAACCAGAACACCGGGGAGCTGTTTTTT. Amino acid sequence: CASSPNQNTGELFF.

The gene calls are TRBV24-1 and TRBJ2-1, with 10 bases matching TRBD2. Germline V gives CDR1 KGHDR, CDR2 SFDVKD. The length of the CDR3 is 17 residues. Unmatched junction bases numbered 15, after V lost 5 bases and J lost 9 bases. The CDR3 DNA reads as TGTGCCACCAGTGCCAGCGGGAGGGCCCGGAGCTCCCGTGAGCAGTTCTTC. Its protein product is CATSASGRARSSREQFF.

V is TRBV2 and J is TRBJ1-4; no firm D call. V was shortened by 8 bases and J by 0 bases, with 16 bases between the two germline ends. From germline, CDR1 is SNHLY and CDR2 FYNNEI. The CDR3 spans 16 residues. CDR3 residues: CASGLGGLATNEKLFF. DNA for the CDR3: TGTGCCAGCGGGCTCGGTGGATTGGCAACTAATGAAAAACTGTTTTTT.

The chain joins TRBV15 to TRBJ1-1; D gene ambiguous. Germline V gene sequence: CDR1 LNHNV, CDR2 YYDKDF (reference sequence). The germline V and J ends were trimmed by 1 base and 3 bases, with 15 bases remaining between them. The CDR3 has 16 amino acids. CDR3 sequence: CATSRADGGRHTEAFF. The CDR3 nucleotides read TGTGCCACCAGCAGAGCTGACGGCGGTCGGCACACTGAAGCTTTCTTT.

This sequence joins TRBV6-5 and TRBJ1-1; 10 bases agree with TRBD1. With 6 bases clipped from V and 3 bases from J, the junction kept 7 bases outside the gene matches. CDR1 is MNHEY, CDR2 SVGAGI, per germline. The CDR3 is 15 residues long. CDR3 bases: TGTGCCAGCAGCTCGGGACAGGGGTGGGACACTGAAGCTTTCTTT. Its protein product is CASSSGQGWDTEAFF.

The V and J genes are TRBV11-3 and TRBJ1-1; the D is unclear. This CDR3 contains 15 residues. V dropped 1 base and J dropped 2 bases, with 11 bases sitting between them. Germline V lookup: CDR1 SGHNT, CDR2 YENEEA. This CDR3 is CASSLAPGINTEAFF. As DNA, the CDR3 is TGTGCCAGCAGCTTAGCCCCCGGGATTAACACTGAAGCTTTCTTT.

The J gene is TRBJ2-7, the V gene TRBV5-1; 9 bases match TRBD2. J gave up 5 bases and V 2 bases, and 11 bases lay outside the gene matches. Germline loops: CDR1 SGHRS, CDR2 YFSETQ. This CDR3 has 16 residues. Here the CDR3 reads CASSFAGLAGVDEQYF. The CDR3 coding sequence is TGCGCCAGCAGCTTCGCGGGGTTAGCGGGAGTAGACGAGCAGTACTTC.

This chain links TRBV25-1 with TRBJ1-4; D is unclear. Germline CDR1 and CDR2: MGHDK and SYGVNS. V was pared by 10 bases and J by 1 base, with 10 bases between. The CDR3 spans 13 residues. The CDR3 DNA reads TGTGCCACCGATTCCGGAACTAATGAAAAACTGTTTTTT. Its translation: CATDSGTNEKLFF.

This chain uses TRBV7-2 with TRBJ2-5; TRBD2 aligns across 7 bases. V dropped 5 bases and J dropped 3; count of bases not matched to a gene: 9. The germline V gene has CDR1 SGHTA and CDR2 FQGNSA. The CDR3 totals 15 residues. The CDR3 nucleotides are TGTGCCAGCAGCAATCGGACTAGTAAGAAAGAGACCCAGTACTTC. Translated: CASSNRTSKKETQYF.

This clone was seen a single time. V gene TRBV10-2 combines with J gene TRBJ2-3; D gene unclear. The CDR3 spans 17 residues. The V gene's germline CDR1 is WSHSY and CDR2 SAAADI. V was clipped by 0 bases and J by 1 base, with 14 bases between them. CDR3 sequence (DNA): TGCGCCAGCAGTGAGTCGACTCAAGGAGAGGGCACAGATACGCAGTATTTT. Amino acids: CASSESTQGEGTDTQYF.

The rearrangement uses TRBV21-1 and TRBJ2-3; the table assigns TRBD2, which was not confirmed against the DNA. TRBV21-1 is given as a pseudogene. CDR3 length: 21 amino acids. The CDR3: CASRDAQGLAGGPSNGDTQYF. The CDR3 region has the DNA TGTGCCAGTCGAGATGCCCAGGGACTAGCGGGAGGGCCGTCCAATGGAGATACGCAGTATTTT.

The chain couples TRBV19 to TRBJ2-2; TRBD1 is a possible D gene (5 bases). V dropped 7 bases and J dropped 0 bases, with 15 bases sitting between them. The CDR3 loop spans 16 amino acids. Germline assignment: CDR1 LNHDA and CDR2 SQIVND (reference sequence). The CDR3 sequence is CASTPGWTTNTGELFF. CDR3 in DNA: TGTGCCAGTACCCCAGGGTGGACAACGAACACCGGGGAGCTGTTTTTT.

This chain links TRBV11-1 with TRBJ2-3; D is unresolved. The CDR3 loop spans 15 amino acids. CDR1 and CDR2 (germline): SGHAT, FQDESV (reference sequence). V lost 2 bases, J lost 4 bases, and 13 bases lay in between. CDR3 in amino acids: CASSLLGLNPDTQYF. CDR3 bases: TGTGCCAGCAGCTTACTGGGCCTAAACCCAGATACGCAGTATTTT.

The gene calls are TRBV6-5 and TRBJ2-6; possibly TRBD2 for D (5 bases). V was trimmed by 2 bases and J by 0 bases, leaving 8 bases between them. Germline V gene data show CDR1 as MNHEY and CDR2 as SVGAGI. The CDR3 loop spans 16 amino acids. The DNA of the CDR3 is TGTGCCAGCAGTTACCGGGAAGGCTCTGGGGCCAACGTCCTGACTTTC. Amino acids: CASSYREGSGANVLTF.

V usage is TRBV24-1 and J usage is TRBJ2-3; D is perhaps TRBD1 (6 bases). V lost 3 bases and J lost 2, with 14 bases in between. This CDR3 spans 16 amino acids. Per the germline V gene, CDR1 is KGHDR and CDR2 is SFDVKD. The CDR3 reads CATSDQGGASTDTQYF. In nucleotides, the CDR3 is TGTGCCACCAGTGATCAAGGGGGAGCCTCCACAGATACGCAGTATTTT.

In this sample, this clone turned up once. This chain uses TRBV10-3 with TRBJ2-1, with 10 bases fitting TRBD1. The CDR3 is made up of 16 amino acids. Germline CDR1 reads ENHRY; CDR2 reads SYGVKD. Trimming at V came to 6 bases and at J to 0 bases, leaving 5 bases not matched to a gene. CDR3 residues: CAIRVRDRGSYNEQFF. Written as DNA, the CDR3 is TGTGCCATCAGGGTAAGGGACAGGGGCTCCTACAATGAGCAGTTCTTC.

Written as DNA, the CDR3 is TGTGCCAGTAGTATAGATCAGAGTAGGAGTAGCGGGAGGAGGGGTGAGCAGTTCTTC. Its translation is CASSIDQSRSSGRRGEQFF. This chain uses TRBV19 with TRBJ2-1, with TRBD2 matching 10 bases. The CDR3 covers 19 residues. Germline loops: CDR1 LNHDA, CDR2 SQIVND (reference sequence). Trimming took 0 bases from V and 9 from J; bases not matched to a gene: 17.

The V and J genes are TRBV14 and TRBJ2-2; D is perhaps TRBD1 (6 bases). V was pared by 4 bases and J by 2 bases, with 14 bases between. The CDR3 is 16 residues long. Germline assignment: CDR1 SGHDN and CDR2 FVKESK. CDR3: CASSLLQGANTGELFF. The CDR3 DNA reads TGTGCCAGCAGCCTCCTACAGGGAGCCAACACCGGGGAGCTGTTTTTT. Using reference TRBV14 and TRBJ2-2 for the parts outside the CDR3, the full variable domain is EAGVTQFPSHSVIEKGQTVTLRCDPISGHDNLYWYRRVMGKEIKFLLHFVKESKQDESGMPNNRFLAERTGGTYSTLKVQPAELEDSGVYFCASSLLQGANTGELFFGEGSRLTVL.

The chain links TRBV5-5 to TRBJ2-5; D uncertain. The CDR3 runs 13 residues. V lost 4 bases, J lost 0 bases, and 7 bases lay in between. Germline CDR1 is SGHKS and CDR2 is YYEKEE (reference sequence). CDR3 amino acids: CASSIADQETQYF. Written as DNA, the CDR3 is TGTGCCAGCAGCATAGCTGACCAAGAGACCCAGTACTTC.

The chain joins TRBV5-1 to TRBJ2-7; 7 bases align to TRBD1. J was trimmed by 4 bases and V by 0 bases; bases with no gene match: 7. The germline CDR1 and CDR2 sequences are SGHRS and YFSETQ. The CDR3 covers 15 residues. In nucleotides, the CDR3 is TGCGCCAGCAGCTTGGGACATGGACAGGTATACGAGCAGTACTTC. Its protein product is CASSLGHGQVYEQYF.

The gene calls are TRBV24-1 and TRBJ2-5; D is possibly TRBD2 (6 bases). The CDR3 spans 13 residues. Germline CDR1 and CDR2: KGHDR and SFDVKD. The germline V and J ends were trimmed by 3 bases and 9 bases, with 13 bases remaining between them. CDR3 in amino acids: CATSDGLSIAQYF. The DNA of the CDR3 is TGTGCCACCAGTGATGGACTATCCATAGCCCAGTACTTC.

V and J are TRBV15 and TRBJ1-5; no reliable D call. Germline lookup yields CDR1 LNHNV and CDR2 YYDKDF (reference sequence). Trimming left V 1 base short and J 9 bases short, with 10 bases between. The length of the CDR3 is 13 residues. CDR3 sequence reads: CATSRGEDRPQHF. In nucleotides, the CDR3 is TGTGCCACCAGCAGAGGGGAGGACCGGCCCCAGCATTTT.

The V and J genes are TRBV28 and TRBJ2-7; 12 bases fit TRBD2. V lost 7 bases, J lost 7 bases, and 8 bases stayed unmatched. CDR1 MDHEN and CDR2 SYDVKM come from the germline V gene. The CDR3 is 14 amino acids. CDR3 in DNA: TGTGCCAGCACCCCTAGCGGGAGGGCGAGAGAGCAGTACTTC. Protein product: CASTPSGRAREQYF.

V gene TRBV19 combines with J gene TRBJ1-1, with 7 bases that match TRBD1. This CDR3 spans 20 amino acids. J lost 5 bases, V lost 6 bases, and 27 bases had no gene match. Germline CDR1 is LNHDA and CDR2 is SQIVND (reference sequence). CDR3 protein: CASSKSHRQGDKIRGTEAFF. In nucleotides, the CDR3 is TGTGCCAGTAGCAAAAGTCATAGGCAGGGGGACAAGATACGAGGGACTGAAGCTTTCTTT.

This clone was seen once. The chain combines TRBV15 with TRBJ1-5; weak D call: TRBD1 (6 bases). There are 13 residues in the CDR3. The V end was cut by 7 bases, the J end by 6 bases, with 13 bases between. CDR1 and CDR2 (germline): LNHNV, YYDKDF (reference sequence). The chain's CDR3 is CATTRDIGQPQHF. CDR3 nucleotide sequence: TGTGCCACCACCCGGGACATCGGTCAGCCCCAGCATTTT.

The V and J genes are TRBV6-1 and TRBJ2-6; D remains ambiguous. The germline CDR1 and CDR2 sequences are MNHNS and SASEGT. The V end was cut by 2 bases, the J end by 0 bases, with 5 bases between. The CDR3 is made up of 15 amino acids. CDR3 loop: CASSERSSGANVLTF. The CDR3 DNA reads TGTGCCAGCAGTGAAAGGAGCTCTGGGGCCAACGTCCTGACTTTC.

The CDR3, as DNA: TGTGCCAGCAGCCCAGACGGGGGTGGACTAGCTTTCTTT. Translated, it gives CASSPDGGGLAFF. The chain links TRBV5-4 to TRBJ1-1; D possibly corresponds to TRBD1 (5 bases). Germline lookup yields CDR1 SGHNT and CDR2 YYREEE (reference sequence). V dropped 4 bases and J dropped 10 bases, with 17 bases sitting between them. This CDR3 is built from 13 residues.

The chain recombines TRBV7-9 with TRBJ1-3; no firm D call. This CDR3 has 14 amino acids. Trimming took off 5 bases at V and 2 bases at J, with 10 bases between the two ends. Germline V gene sequence: CDR1 SEHNR, CDR2 FQNEAQ (reference sequence). This chain's CDR3 is CASSLDLAGNTIYF. CDR3 DNA sequence: TGTGCCAGCAGCCTAGACTTAGCTGGAAACACCATATATTTT.

The rearrangement links TRBV28 to TRBJ2-2; D is perhaps TRBD2 (6 bases). There are 16 residues in the CDR3. CDR1 and CDR2 (germline): MDHEN, SYDVKM. V was shortened by 4 bases and J by 1 base, with 13 bases between the two germline ends. For the CDR3, the DNA is TGTGCCAGCAGTTCTTCTAGCGAACAGAACACCGGGGAGCTGTTTTTT. Amino acids: CASSSSSEQNTGELFF.